This T cell receptor beta chain was sequenced during a study of T cells after yellow fever vaccination. Study context: Libraries from low-cell-number fractions were prepared with the SMART-Seq v4 Ultra Low Input RNA kit. The study's findings and limits: Primary-vaccination clones mostly resurfaced post-booster (96% CD4, 75% to 90% CD8).

Concerning this clonotype itself: The antigen is not known.

CDR3 length: 16 residues. V shed 4 bases, J shed 5 bases, and the junction held 10 bases outside the gene matches. From germline, CDR1 is SGHRS and CDR2 YFSETQ. The study made its TCR cDNA through 5'RACE template switching. That step introduced a universal primer site along with UMIs. One entry per CDR3 protein, called by TCRdb with MiXCR from the 5' RACE reads. The sample has about 75,000 distinct CDR3 sequences, more than 5.5% seen once. The sequence was obtained from a man between 18 and 29 years old who received the YFV17D yellow fever vaccine. This sample comprised CD8+ T cells sorted from PBMCs, obtained less than 11 days after the first yellow fever vaccination. The J gene is TRBJ1-5, the V gene TRBV5-1; TRBD1 aligns across 9 bases. The CDR3 region is CASSPDPGQGYQPQHF. DNA for the CDR3: TGCGCCAGCAGCCCGGATCCGGGACAGGGCTATCAGCCCCAGCATTTT. Full variable domain (rest looked up from reference TRBV5-1 and TRBJ1-5): KAGVTQTPRYLIKTRGQQVTLSCSPISGHRSVSWYQQTPGQGLQFLFEYFSETQRNKGNFPGRFSGRQFSNSRSEMNVSTLELGDSALYLCASSPDPGQGYQPQHFGDGTRLSIL.